The 8 T cell receptor beta chains in this list originate from one sample, sequenced in a study of OX40 agonist ivuxolimab in advanced cancers. Using immunoSEQ multiplex PCR, the repertoire was profiled, and TCRdb retains in-frame clones only, with some absent. Among around 70,000 clones listed, roughly 82% were seen once. The sample consisted of CD4+ or CD8+ T cells sorted from blood, taken in a trial of the OX40 agonist ivuxolimab. The receptors here all came from an adult with an advanced solid tumor such as melanoma, head and neck, liver or kidney cancer.

V gene TRBV7-2 combines with J gene TRBJ2-1; D may be TRBD2 (6 bases). Trimming shortened V by 1 base and J by 8 bases, and 15 bases separated the two germline ends. CDR1 is SGHTA and CDR2 is FQGNSA in the germline V gene. This CDR3 region has 15 residues. This chain's CDR3 is CASSLGRVGFYEQFF. The CDR3 DNA follows: TGTGCCAGCAGCTTAGGGAGGGTCGGCTTCTATGAGCAGTTCTTC.

The genes are TRBV10-3 and TRBJ1-6, with D possibly matching TRBD1 (5 bases). Germline V gives CDR1 ENHRY, CDR2 SYGVKD. The CDR3 has 12 amino acids. V lost 11 bases and J 6 bases, leaving 11 bases between the germline ends. The CDR3 sequence: CAAGTLNSPLHF. The CDR3 DNA reads as TGTGCCGCCGGGACGCTTAATTCACCCCTCCACTTT.

This chain links TRBV11-3 with TRBJ1-6; no clear D. This CDR3 has 18 amino acids. The V and J ends lost 0 bases and 4 bases respectively, with 16 bases between them. The germline V gene has CDR1 SGHNT and CDR2 YENEEA. The CDR3 DNA reads as TGTGCCAGCAGCTTAGATCGTCGGGTGGCGGGGTATAATTCACCCCTCCACTTT. Its translation: CASSLDRRVAGYNSPLHF. Full variable domain (missing parts from reference TRBV11-3 and TRBJ1-6): EAGVVQSPRYKIIEKKQPVAFWCNPISGHNTLYWYLQNLGQGPELLIRYENEEAVDDSQLPKDRFSAERLKGVDSTLKIQPAELGDSAVYLCASSLDRRVAGYNSPLHFGNGTRLTVT.

This rearrangement joins TRBV5-1 to TRBJ1-1; D is ambiguous. This CDR3 spans 13 amino acids. Looked up from germline, CDR1 is SGHRS and CDR2 is YFSETQ. V lost 1 base and J lost 1, with 5 bases in between. DNA of the CDR3: TGCGCCAGCAGCTTGTTTGGGAACACTGAAGCTTTCTTT. Protein: CASSLFGNTEAFF.

The chain combines TRBV10-3 with TRBJ1-2, with D possibly matching TRBD1 (6 bases). V was shortened by 3 bases and J by 4 bases, with 12 bases between the two germline ends. CDR3 size: 14 residues. The germline V gene has CDR1 ENHRY and CDR2 SYGVKD. In DNA form, the CDR3 reads TGTGCCATCAGTGACCTACTAGGGGGCTATGGCTACACCTTC. As protein: CAISDLLGGYGYTF.

The chain combines TRBV11-2 with TRBJ1-1; D gene uncertain. The CDR3 runs 14 residues. V lost 0 bases and J lost 4, with 9 bases in between. Germline CDR1 and CDR2: SGHAT and FQNNGV. The CDR3 region is CASSLEIYPTEAFF. The CDR3 nucleotides are TGTGCCAGCAGCTTAGAGATCTACCCCACTGAAGCTTTCTTT.

For this clone: This may stem from a read error, because a much larger clone lies one nucleotide away. The same CDR3 arises from other DNA sequences in this sample as well. The chain employs TRBV4-1 and TRBJ1-2; D might be TRBD1 (6 bases). The V and J ends lost 4 bases and 4 bases respectively, with 22 bases between them. The V gene's germline CDR1 is MGHRA and CDR2 YSYEKL. This CDR3 has 17 residues. For the CDR3, the DNA is TGCGCCAGCAGCCGACAACTCTCTGTGGGGGGCCTCTATGGCTACACCTTC. Protein sequence: CASSRQLSVGGLYGYTF.

In this sample, this clone turned up a few times. The genes are TRBV7-6 and TRBJ1-4; D may be TRBD1 (6 bases). V lost 3 bases and J lost 4, with 9 bases in between. The CDR3 contains 14 residues. Germline CDR1 and CDR2: SGHVS and FNYEAQ. The CDR3 DNA is TGTGCCAGCAGCTTGGGACAAGTTAATGAAAAACTGTTTTTT. Residues: CASSLGQVNEKLFF.